These 21 T cell receptor beta chains share one sample of origin, sequenced in a study of shared clonotypes between healthy human individuals. Terminally differentiated effector memory CD45RA+ cells were excluded by CCR7 positive selection of CD45RO-negative cells. The protocol was immunoSEQ multiplex PCR, while the TCRdb copy is restricted to in-frame clones and leaves out a portion. Of some 2 million clones in the sample, just under 95% were seen once. The sample consisted of naive CD8+ T cells sorted from blood. All receptors come from a man between 18 and 35 years old in good health.

The chain uses TRBV28 and TRBJ2-3; D is uncertain. This CDR3 has 11 residues. Germline-derived CDR1 and CDR2 are MDHEN and SYDVKM. Trimming cost V 5 bases and J 2 bases, with 2 bases left between them. The CDR3 loop is CASSITDTQYF. DNA for the CDR3: TGTGCCAGCAGTATCACAGATACGCAGTATTTT.

The rearrangement uses TRBV30 and TRBJ2-3, with D perhaps TRBD2 (5 bases). The V gene's germline CDR1 is GTSNPN and CDR2 SVGIG (reference sequence). V was cut by 2 bases and J by 5 bases, with 8 bases left in between. This CDR3 contains 12 residues. The CDR3 spells CAWSLSGDTQYF. CDR3 DNA: TGTGCCTGGAGTCTGAGCGGAGATACGCAGTATTTT.

The rearrangement links TRBV30 to TRBJ2-2, with 8 positions matching TRBD2. The germline V gene has CDR1 GTSNPN and CDR2 SVGIG (reference sequence). The CDR3 length is 15 residues. J lost 7 bases, V lost 1 base, and 8 bases had no gene match. In nucleotides, the CDR3 is TGTGCCTGGAGTGAGTCTAGCGGGCCAGTCGGGGAGCTGTTTTTT. Protein sequence: CAWSESSGPVGELFF.

The chain joins TRBV6-5 to TRBJ2-2; no clear D. Germline CDR1 reads MNHEY; CDR2 reads SVGAGI. The length of the CDR3 is 13 residues. Deletions cut 4 bases from V and 7 bases from J, with 10 bases between. CDR3 nucleotide sequence: TGTGCCAGCAGTTCCTTAGGTCTCGGGGAGCTGTTTTTT. This translates into CASSSLGLGELFF.

This clone showed up just once. The chain combines TRBV6-6 with TRBJ1-1; D is unresolved. Germline CDR1 MNHNY, CDR2 SVGAGI (reference sequence). This CDR3 region has 14 residues. Trimming pared 10 bases from V and 4 bases from J, leaving 19 bases between. This chain's CDR3 is CAIFPIDMGTEAFF. As DNA, the CDR3 is TGTGCCATCTTCCCCATAGACATGGGCACTGAAGCTTTCTTT.

For the CDR3, the DNA is TGTGCCTGGAGGGCCAAAGGGGGTGCGGGAGTCGGGGACATTCAGTACTTC. Its translation: CAWRAKGGAGVGDIQYF. The chain links TRBV30 to TRBJ2-4, with D tentatively TRBD2 (7 bases). This CDR3 contains 17 residues. V shed 3 bases and J shed 8 bases, with 26 bases lying between them. The V gene's germline CDR1 is GTSNPN and CDR2 SVGIG (reference sequence).

V and J are TRBV13 and TRBJ2-1, with 12 bases matching TRBD2. This CDR3 has 16 residues. CDR1 and CDR2 (germline): PRHDT, FYEKMQ (reference sequence). V lost 5 bases and J lost 6; bases outside the gene matches: 8. The DNA for the CDR3 is TGTGCCAGCAGCCCACCGACTAGCGGGAGTACCAATGAGCAGTTCTTC. It yields the protein CASSPPTSGSTNEQFF.

This sequence joins TRBV2 and TRBJ2-7, with D perhaps given as TRBD1 or TRBD2 (6 bases each). V was shortened by 2 bases and J by 7 bases, with 18 bases between the two germline ends. The CDR3 is made up of 15 amino acids. Germline-derived CDR1 and CDR2 are SNHLY and FYNNEI. DNA for the CDR3: TGTGCCAGCAGTGAATGGGACACGGGGGAAGGTGAGCAGTACTTC. Its protein product is CASSEWDTGEGEQYF.

The V and J genes are TRBV2 and TRBJ2-7, with D possibly TRBD1 on 5 matching bases. The germline CDR1 and CDR2 sequences are SNHLY and FYNNEI. This CDR3 comprises 13 residues. V was pared by 4 bases and J by 1 base, with 8 bases between. The CDR3 nucleotides read TGTGCCAGCAGTGGGACACCGTCCTACGAGCAGTACTTC. Translating it yields CASSGTPSYEQYF.

The genes are TRBV5-4 and TRBJ2-1; 12 bases agree with TRBD2. V lost 0 bases to trimming and J lost 6 bases; unmatched junction nucleotides: 7. Germline V CDR1 and CDR2: SGHNT, YYREEE (reference sequence). This CDR3 contains 17 residues. In DNA form, the CDR3 reads TGTGCCAGCAGCTTGGTTCCGACTAGCGGGGGTCTCAATGAGCAGTTCTTC. It is translated as CASSLVPTSGGLNEQFF.

The chain is built from TRBV7-9 and TRBJ1-2; tentatively, D is TRBD1 (6 bases). There are 17 residues in the CDR3. V gave up 1 base and J gave up 4 bases, with 19 bases separating them. CDR1 SEHNR and CDR2 FQNEAQ come from the germline V gene (reference sequence). CDR3 residues: CASSLGGDARGGYGYTF. In nucleotides, the CDR3 is TGTGCCAGCAGCTTAGGGGGAGACGCCAGGGGAGGCTATGGCTACACCTTC.

V usage is TRBV30 and J usage is TRBJ2-1; D unresolved. From germline, CDR1 is GTSNPN and CDR2 SVGIG (reference sequence). The CDR3 extends over 12 amino acids. V lost 2 bases and J 5 bases, leaving 7 bases between the germline ends. The CDR3 coding sequence is TGTGCCTGGAGTCTAGGGCACAATGAGCAGTTCTTC. Amino acids: CAWSLGHNEQFF. The full variable domain, completed using reference TRBV30 and TRBJ2-1, is SQTIHQWPATLVQPVGSPLSLECTVEGTSNPNLYWYRQAAGRGLQLLFYSVGIGQISSEVPQNLSASRPQDRQFILSSKKLLLSDSGFYLCAWSLGHNEQFFGPGTRLTVL.

The chain has TRBV6-5 and TRBJ1-2; 9 bases align to TRBD1. The CDR3 length is 12 residues. The germline gives CDR1 MNHEY, CDR2 SVGAGI. V lost 6 bases, J lost 8 bases, and 4 bases stayed unmatched. This CDR3 is CASSWTGVGYTF. CDR3 nucleotide sequence: TGTGCCAGCAGCTGGACAGGGGTAGGCTACACCTTC.

The chain uses TRBV30 and TRBJ2-7; D might be TRBD1 or TRBD2, each matching 6 bases. The CDR3 runs 15 residues. V shed 6 bases and J shed 1 base, with 19 bases lying between them. The germline CDR1 and CDR2 sequences are GTSNPN and SVGIG (reference sequence). The CDR3 DNA sequence: TGTGCCTGCCTCCCCCGGGGGCGGGTGTCCTACGAGCAGTACTTC. Translating gives CACLPRGRVSYEQYF.

The chain joins TRBV18 to TRBJ1-2; D is ambiguous. This CDR3 has 12 residues. CDR1 and CDR2 (germline): KGHSH, LQKENI. Trimming stripped 4 bases from V and 5 bases from J, with 8 bases between. CDR3 in amino acids: CASSLPEYGYTF. The CDR3 DNA reads as TGTGCCAGCTCACTCCCAGAATATGGCTACACCTTC.

Of note for this clone: Other nucleotide sequences from this sample produce the same CDR3. The gene calls are TRBV5-4 and TRBJ1-2; 8 bases fit TRBD1. There are 14 residues in the CDR3. V lost 4 bases to trimming and J lost 5 bases; unmatched junction nucleotides: 7. The V gene's germline CDR1 is SGHNT and CDR2 YYREEE (reference sequence). The CDR3 sequence is CASSPGQGGYGYTF. CDR3 DNA sequence: TGTGCCAGCAGCCCCGGACAGGGAGGGTATGGCTACACCTTC.

To note about this clone: The identical CDR3 is also encoded by other nucleotide sequences in the sample. The chain couples TRBV27 to TRBJ1-2; 9 bases agree with TRBD1. The CDR3 contains 14 residues. Trimming cost V 6 bases and J 4 bases; bases outside gene matches: 6. Germline CDR1 is MNHEY and CDR2 is SMNVEV (reference sequence). CDR3 in amino acids: CASSITGGGYGYTF. CDR3 in DNA: TGTGCCAGCAGCATTACAGGGGGCGGCTATGGCTACACCTTC.

V gene TRBV13 combines with J gene TRBJ2-7, with D tentatively TRBD1 (6 bases). The CDR3 contains 12 residues. The ends were cut back, 5 bases at V and 5 bases at J, with 10 bases in the middle. Germline V gene sequence: CDR1 PRHDT, CDR2 FYEKMQ (reference sequence). The CDR3 nucleotides are TGTGCCAGCAGCGTCAGGGGCCACGAGCAGTACTTC. This sequence encodes CASSVRGHEQYF.

The chain links TRBV4-3 to TRBJ2-3; possible D gene TRBD2, 6 bases. V lost 0 bases and J lost 2, with 12 bases in between. Germline CDR1 is LGHNA and CDR2 is YSLEER. The CDR3 contains 16 residues. The CDR3 sequence is CASSQEQDYDTDTQYF. As DNA, the CDR3 is TGCGCCAGCAGCCAAGAGCAGGACTACGACACAGATACGCAGTATTTT.

This clone is a singleton in its sample. The genes are TRBV7-6 and TRBJ1-4; TRBD1 aligns across 11 bases. Germline assignment: CDR1 SGHVS and CDR2 FNYEAQ. The CDR3 has 15 amino acids. The junction had 5 bases not matched to a gene; V was cut back by 4 bases and J by 7 bases. The CDR3 region has the DNA TGTGCCAGCAGCTCGGGGACAGGGGGACGTGAAAAACTGTTTTTT. As protein: CASSSGTGGREKLFF.

V usage is TRBV6-6 and J usage is TRBJ2-7; no definite D call. The germline V gene has CDR1 MNHNY and CDR2 SVGAGI (reference sequence). The V and J ends lost 2 bases and 3 bases respectively, with 8 bases between them. This CDR3 is 13 amino acids long. Here the CDR3 reads CASSYGSIYEQYF. CDR3 nucleotides: TGTGCCAGCAGTTACGGCTCCATCTACGAGCAGTACTTC.